A single sample gave rise to the 4 T cell receptor beta chains below, sequenced in a study of Tregs in tolerant kidney transplant recipients. This table comes from immunoSEQ multiplex PCR, and its TCRdb copy is limited to in-frame clones, with some not included. The sample shows tens of thousands of clones, around nine tenths of them seen only once. Sequenced material: CD8+ T cells from blood. These receptors were taken from a human donor in good health.

V is TRBV7-9 and J is TRBJ2-7; no firm D call. The V and J ends lost 3 bases and 3 bases respectively, with 6 bases between them. CDR3 length: 12 amino acids. Germline V CDR1 and CDR2: SEHNR, FQNEAQ (reference sequence). CDR3 sequence reads: CASSLSIYEQYF. CDR3 nucleotide sequence: TGTGCCAGCAGCTTGTCGATCTACGAGCAGTACTTC.

V gene TRBV13 combines with J gene TRBJ2-7; 7 bases line up with TRBD2. Trimming at V came to 5 bases and at J to 6 bases, leaving 13 bases not matched to a gene. CDR1 is PRHDT, CDR2 FYEKMQ, per germline (reference sequence). The CDR3 covers 15 residues. The CDR3 region is CASSPAGLSSGEQYF. DNA of the CDR3: TGTGCCAGCAGCCCAGCAGGTCTGTCTAGCGGCGAGCAGTACTTC.

This clone was recorded once. The chain has TRBV2 and TRBJ2-7, with D perhaps TRBD1 or TRBD2 (5 bases each). The CDR3 loop spans 13 amino acids. V lost 6 bases to trimming and J lost 2 bases, with 11 bases between them. Germline lookup yields CDR1 SNHLY and CDR2 FYNNEI. CDR3 sequence: CASRGTLTYEQYF. Written as DNA, the CDR3 is TGTGCCAGCAGAGGGACCCTAACCTACGAGCAGTACTTC.

V gene TRBV29-1 combines with J gene TRBJ1-2; no clear D gene. V lost 4 bases, J lost 0 bases, and 6 bases lay in between. The CDR3 has 12 residues. Per germline, CDR1 SQVTM and CDR2 ANQGSEA. The CDR3 loop reads CSVVQANYGYTF. In DNA form, the CDR3 reads TGCAGCGTTGTGCAGGCTAACTATGGCTACACCTTC.